Listed below are T cell receptor beta chains from one sample, sequenced in a study of CD8 T cells in Susac syndrome. In TCRdb, the immunoSEQ multiplex PCR reads were re-called with MiXCR into one record per CDR3 protein. The top ten hold over 0.25% of the sample, which has fewer than 150,000 distinct CDR3 sequences, around 94% seen once. Sample: CD8+ T cells from PBMCs. The receptors were sampled from a human donor in good health. Each CDR3 is given with its conserved first and last residue. The D gene is left open where the match is weak. Only some rows state a clone size, as once, few, many or a class for expanded clones.

V: TRBV29-1; D: NA; size: NA; J: TRBJ2-7; CDR3: CSVSNDYEQYF; DNA: TGCAGCGTTTCGAACGACTACGAGCAGTACTTC
V: TRBV27; D: TRBD2; size: NA; J: TRBJ2-7; CDR3: CASQLAGGPVAYEQYF; DNA: TGTGCCAGCCAACTAGCGGGAGGGCCGGTTGCCTACGAGCAGTACTTC
V: TRBV20-1; D: NA; size: NA; J: TRBJ1-1; CDR3: CSASWPFVNTEAFF; DNA: TGCAGTGCTAGTTGGCCATTTGTAAACACTGAAGCTTTCTTT
V: TRBV4-2; D: TRBD1; size: NA; J: TRBJ1-5; CDR3: CASSLHRGRGQPQHF; DNA: TGTGCCAGCAGCCTACACAGGGGAAGAGGGCAGCCCCAGCATTTT
V: TRBV7-9; D: TRBD2; size: NA; J: TRBJ2-5; CDR3: CASGEGIQETQYF; DNA: TGTGCCAGCGGGGAGGGGATCCAAGAGACCCAGTACTTC
V: TRBV9; D: TRBD2; size: NA; J: TRBJ2-7; CDR3: CASSVGGSTYEQYF; DNA: TGTGCCAGCAGCGTGGGGGGGTCGACCTACGAGCAGTACTTC
V: TRBV15; D: TRBD2; size: NA; J: TRBJ2-7; CDR3: CATSILAGAYEQYF; DNA: TGTGCCACCAGCATATTAGCGGGAGCCTACGAGCAGTACTTC
V: TRBV28; D: NA; size: NA; J: TRBJ2-1; CDR3: CASSYRNLYNEQFF; DNA: TGTGCCAGCAGTTATAGGAACCTATACAATGAGCAGTTCTTC
V: TRBV28; D: NA; size: once; J: TRBJ1-2; CDR3: CASSLGQGKVYGYTF; DNA: TGTGCCAGCAGTTTGGGGCAGGGGAAGGTCTATGGCTACACCTTC
V: TRBV28; D: NA; size: NA; J: TRBJ2-3; CDR3: CASSPVVGRGTDTQYF; DNA: TGTGCCAGCAGCCCAGTTGTAGGTAGGGGCACAGATACGCAGTATTTT
V: TRBV27; D: NA; size: once; J: TRBJ1-2; CDR3: CASSFLTNSYGYTF; DNA: TGTGCCAGCAGTTTCCTCACAAATTCCTATGGCTACACCTTC
V: TRBV7-2; D: NA; size: NA; J: TRBJ2-1; CDR3: CASSLDGRASVYNEQFF; DNA: TGTGCCAGCAGCTTAGACGGTAGGGCTAGCGTTTACAATGAGCAGTTCTTC
V: TRBV29-1; D: NA; size: NA; J: TRBJ2-4; CDR3: CSVDTGGAAKNIQYF; DNA: TGCAGCGTTGATACGGGGGGCGCCGCCAAAAACATTCAGTACTTC
V: TRBV27; D: TRBD2; size: NA; J: TRBJ2-7; CDR3: CASSPIASGSSEQYF; DNA: TGTGCCAGCAGTCCGATCGCTAGCGGGAGTTCCGAGCAGTACTTC